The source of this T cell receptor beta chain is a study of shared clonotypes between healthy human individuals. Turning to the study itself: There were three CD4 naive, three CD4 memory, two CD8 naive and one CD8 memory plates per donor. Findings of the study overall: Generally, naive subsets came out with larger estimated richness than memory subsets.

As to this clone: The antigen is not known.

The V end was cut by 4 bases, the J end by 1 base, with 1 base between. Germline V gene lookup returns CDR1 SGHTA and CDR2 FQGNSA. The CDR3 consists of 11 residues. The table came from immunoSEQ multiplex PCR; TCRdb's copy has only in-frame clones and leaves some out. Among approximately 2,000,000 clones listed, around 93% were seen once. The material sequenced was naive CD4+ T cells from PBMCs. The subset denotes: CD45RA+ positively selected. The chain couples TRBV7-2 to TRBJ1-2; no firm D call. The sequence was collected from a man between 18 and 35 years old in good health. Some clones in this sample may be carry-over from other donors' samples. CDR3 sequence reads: CASSYNYGYTF. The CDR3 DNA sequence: TGTGCCAGCAGCTATAACTATGGCTACACCTTC.